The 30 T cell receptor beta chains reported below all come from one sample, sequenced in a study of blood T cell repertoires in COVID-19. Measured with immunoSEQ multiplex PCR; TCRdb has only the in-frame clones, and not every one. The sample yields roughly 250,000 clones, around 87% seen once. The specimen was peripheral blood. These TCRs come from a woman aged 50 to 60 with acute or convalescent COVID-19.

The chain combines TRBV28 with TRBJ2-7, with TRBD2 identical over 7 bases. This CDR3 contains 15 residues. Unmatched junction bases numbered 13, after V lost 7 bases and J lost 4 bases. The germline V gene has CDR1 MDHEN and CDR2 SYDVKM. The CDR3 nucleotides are TGTGCCAGCACTCCCTCGGGGAGGGGAAGGTACGAGCAGTACTTC. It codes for CASTPSGRGRYEQYF.

The CDR3 is CASTPGQGFEKLFF. In DNA form, the CDR3 reads TGTGCCAGCACCCCGGGACAGGGATTTGAAAAACTGTTTTTT. The chain employs TRBV2 and TRBJ1-4, with TRBD1 matching 9 bases. After removal of 7 bases from V and 7 bases from J, the junction contained 7 bases not matched to a gene. Germline CDR1 and CDR2: SNHLY and FYNNEI. This CDR3 spans 14 amino acids. Variable domain in full (rest from reference TRBV2 and TRBJ1-4): EPEVTQTPSHQVTQMGQEVILRCVPISNHLYFYWYRQILGQKVEFLVSFYNNEISEKSEIFDDQFSVERPDGSNFTLKIRSTKLEDSAMYFCASTPGQGFEKLFFGSGTQLSVL.

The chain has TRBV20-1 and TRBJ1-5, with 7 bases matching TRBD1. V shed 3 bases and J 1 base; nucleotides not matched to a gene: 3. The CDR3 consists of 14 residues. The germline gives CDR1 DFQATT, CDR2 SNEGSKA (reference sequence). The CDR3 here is CSASYRGSNQPQHF. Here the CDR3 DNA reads TGCAGTGCTAGTTACAGGGGAAGCAATCAGCCCCAGCATTTT.

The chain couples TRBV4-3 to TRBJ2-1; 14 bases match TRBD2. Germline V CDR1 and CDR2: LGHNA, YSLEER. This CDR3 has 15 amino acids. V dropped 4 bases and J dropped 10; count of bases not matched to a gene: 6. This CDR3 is CASSPGLAGVREQFF. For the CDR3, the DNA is TGCGCCAGCAGCCCGGGACTAGCGGGAGTCCGGGAGCAGTTCTTC.

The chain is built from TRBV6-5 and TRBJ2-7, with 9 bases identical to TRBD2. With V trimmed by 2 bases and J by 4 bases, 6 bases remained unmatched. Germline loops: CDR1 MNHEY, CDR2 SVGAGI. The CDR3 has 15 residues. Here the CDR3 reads CASSYLSGSVYEQYF. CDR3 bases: TGTGCCAGCAGTTACCTTAGCGGGAGCGTTTACGAGCAGTACTTC.

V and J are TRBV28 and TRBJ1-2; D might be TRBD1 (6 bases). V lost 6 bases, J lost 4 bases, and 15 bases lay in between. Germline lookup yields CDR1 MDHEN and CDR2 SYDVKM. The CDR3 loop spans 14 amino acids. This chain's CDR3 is CASRTGGRLYGYTF. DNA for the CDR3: TGTGCCAGCAGGACAGGTGGGCGGCTCTATGGCTACACCTTC.

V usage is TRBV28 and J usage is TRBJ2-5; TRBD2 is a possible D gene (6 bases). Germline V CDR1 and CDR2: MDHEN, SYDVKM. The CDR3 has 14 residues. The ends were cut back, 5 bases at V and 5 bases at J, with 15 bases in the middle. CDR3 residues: CASSPQAAGETQYF. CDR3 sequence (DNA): TGTGCCAGCAGTCCTCAAGCGGCGGGGGAGACCCAGTACTTC. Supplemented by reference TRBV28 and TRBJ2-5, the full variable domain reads DVKVTQSSRYLVKRTGEKVFLECVQDMDHENMFWYRQDPGLGLRLIYFSYDVKMKEKGDIPEGYSVSREKKERFSLILESASTNQTSMYLCASSPQAAGETQYFGPGTRLLVL.

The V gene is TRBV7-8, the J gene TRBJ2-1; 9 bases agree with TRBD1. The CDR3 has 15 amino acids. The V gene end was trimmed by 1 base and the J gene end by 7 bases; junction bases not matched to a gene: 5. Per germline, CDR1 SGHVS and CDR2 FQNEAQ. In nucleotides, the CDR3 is TGTGCCAGCAGCTTAGGCGCACAGGGGGCGAATGAGCAGTTCTTC. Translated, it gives CASSLGAQGANEQFF. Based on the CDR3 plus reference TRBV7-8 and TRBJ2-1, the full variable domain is GAGVSQSPRYKVAKRGQDVALRCDPISGHVSLFWYQQALGQGPEFLTYFQNEAQLDKSGLPSDRFFAERPEGSVSTLKIQRTQQEDSAVYLCASSLGAQGANEQFFGPGTRLTVL.

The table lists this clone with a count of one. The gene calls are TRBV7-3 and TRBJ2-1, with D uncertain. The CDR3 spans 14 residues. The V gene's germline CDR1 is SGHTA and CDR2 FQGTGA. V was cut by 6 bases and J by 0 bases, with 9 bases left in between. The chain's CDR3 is CASRVSPSYNEQFF. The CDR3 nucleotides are TGTGCCAGCAGGGTTAGCCCCTCCTACAATGAGCAGTTCTTC.

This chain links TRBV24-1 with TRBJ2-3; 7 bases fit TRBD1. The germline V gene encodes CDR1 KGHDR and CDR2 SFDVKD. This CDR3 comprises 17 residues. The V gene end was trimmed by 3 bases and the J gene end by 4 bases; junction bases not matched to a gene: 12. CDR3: CATSDPTGTHPADTQYF. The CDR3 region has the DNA TGTGCCACCAGTGATCCGACAGGGACCCATCCGGCAGATACGCAGTATTTT.

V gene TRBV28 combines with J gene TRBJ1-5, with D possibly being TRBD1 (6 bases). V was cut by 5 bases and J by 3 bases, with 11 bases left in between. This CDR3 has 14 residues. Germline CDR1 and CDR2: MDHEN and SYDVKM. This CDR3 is CASSPRQANQPQHF. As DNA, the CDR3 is TGTGCCAGCAGTCCCCGACAGGCCAATCAGCCCCAGCATTTT.

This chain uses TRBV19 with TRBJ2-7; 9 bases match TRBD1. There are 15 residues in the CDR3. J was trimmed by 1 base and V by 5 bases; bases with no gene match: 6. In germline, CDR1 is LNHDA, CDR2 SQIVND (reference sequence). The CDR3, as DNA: TGTGCCAGTAGTCTCCGGGACAGGGATTCCTACGAGCAGTACTTC. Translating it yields CASSLRDRDSYEQYF.

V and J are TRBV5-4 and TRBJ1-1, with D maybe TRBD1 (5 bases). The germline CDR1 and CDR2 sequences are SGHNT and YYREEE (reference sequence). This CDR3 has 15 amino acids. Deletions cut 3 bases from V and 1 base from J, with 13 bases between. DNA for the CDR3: TGTGCCAGCAGCTCCCCGCGCCAGGGGAACACTGAAGCTTTCTTT. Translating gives CASSSPRQGNTEAFF.

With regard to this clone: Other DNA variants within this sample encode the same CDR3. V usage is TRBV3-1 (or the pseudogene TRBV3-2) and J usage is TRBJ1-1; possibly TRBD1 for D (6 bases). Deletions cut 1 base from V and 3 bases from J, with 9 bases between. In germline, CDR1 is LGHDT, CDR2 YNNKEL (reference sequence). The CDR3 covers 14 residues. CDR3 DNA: TGTGCCAGCAGCCAAGTAGCAGGGGACACTGAAGCTTTCTTT. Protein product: CASSQVAGDTEAFF.

CDR3 protein: CATSDPGLAGPTDTQYF. DNA for the CDR3: TGTGCCACCAGTGACCCCGGACTAGCGGGACCTACAGATACGCAGTATTTT. This sequence joins TRBV24-1 and TRBJ2-3; TRBD2 matches 12 bases. Germline V CDR1 and CDR2: KGHDR, SFDVKD. V lost 4 bases and J lost 3; bases outside the gene matches: 7. The CDR3 contains 17 residues.

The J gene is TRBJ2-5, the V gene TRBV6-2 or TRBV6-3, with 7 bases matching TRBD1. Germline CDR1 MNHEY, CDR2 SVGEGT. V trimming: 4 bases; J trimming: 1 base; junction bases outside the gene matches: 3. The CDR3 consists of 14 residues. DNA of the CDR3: TGTGCCAGCAGTTGGGGACAGTTCCAAGAGACCCAGTACTTC. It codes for CASSWGQFQETQYF.

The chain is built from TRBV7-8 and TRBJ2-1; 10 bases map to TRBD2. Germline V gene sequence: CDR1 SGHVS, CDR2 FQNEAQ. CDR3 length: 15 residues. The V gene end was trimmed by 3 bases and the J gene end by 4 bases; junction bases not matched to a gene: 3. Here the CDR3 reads CASSFGLAAYNEQFF. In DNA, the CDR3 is TGTGCCAGCAGCTTTGGACTAGCGGCGTACAATGAGCAGTTCTTC.

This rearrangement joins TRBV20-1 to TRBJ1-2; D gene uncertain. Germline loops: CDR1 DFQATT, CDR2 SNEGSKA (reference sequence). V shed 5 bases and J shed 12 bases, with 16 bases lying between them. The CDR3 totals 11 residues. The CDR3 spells CSALPSQVHTF. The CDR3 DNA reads TGCAGTGCTCTACCGTCCCAGGTACACACCTTC.

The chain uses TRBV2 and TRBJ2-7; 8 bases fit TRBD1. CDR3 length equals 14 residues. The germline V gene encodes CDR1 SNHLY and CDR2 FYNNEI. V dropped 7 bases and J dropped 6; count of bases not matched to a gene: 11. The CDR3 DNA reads TGTGCCAGCACCACTACGGACAGGGTCGCCGAGCAGTACTTC. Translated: CASTTTDRVAEQYF.

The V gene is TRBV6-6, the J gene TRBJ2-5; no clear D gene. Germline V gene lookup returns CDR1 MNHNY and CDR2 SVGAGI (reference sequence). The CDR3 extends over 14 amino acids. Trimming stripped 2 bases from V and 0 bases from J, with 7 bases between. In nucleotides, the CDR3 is TGTGCCAGCAGTTACCCACAGAACCAAGAGACCCAGTACTTC. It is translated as CASSYPQNQETQYF.

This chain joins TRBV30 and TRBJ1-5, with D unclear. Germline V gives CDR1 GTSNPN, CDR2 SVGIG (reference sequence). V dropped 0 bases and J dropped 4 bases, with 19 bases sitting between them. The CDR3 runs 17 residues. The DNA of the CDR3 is TGTGCCTGGAGTGTTTATCCTGCAGTTTACACAAATCAGCCCCAGCATTTT. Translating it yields CAWSVYPAVYTNQPQHF.

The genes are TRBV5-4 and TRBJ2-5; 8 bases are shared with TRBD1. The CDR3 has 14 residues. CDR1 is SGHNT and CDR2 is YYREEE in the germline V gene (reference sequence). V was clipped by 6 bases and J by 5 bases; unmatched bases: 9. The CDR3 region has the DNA TGTGCCAGCAACAGACAGGGGAGGAGGGAGACCCAGTACTTC. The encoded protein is CASNRQGRRETQYF.

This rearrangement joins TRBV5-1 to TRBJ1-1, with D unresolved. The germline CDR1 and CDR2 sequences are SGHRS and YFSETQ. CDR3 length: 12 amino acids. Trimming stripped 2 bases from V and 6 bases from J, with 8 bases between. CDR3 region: CASSLEGPEAFF. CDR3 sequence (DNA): TGCGCCAGCAGCTTAGAGGGCCCTGAAGCTTTCTTT.

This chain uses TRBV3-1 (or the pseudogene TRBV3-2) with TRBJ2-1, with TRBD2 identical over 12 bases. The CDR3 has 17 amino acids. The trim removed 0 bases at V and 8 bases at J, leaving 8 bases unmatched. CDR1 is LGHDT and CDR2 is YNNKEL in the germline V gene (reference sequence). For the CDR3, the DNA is TGTGCCAGCAGCCAAGAAAGTCGGACTAGCGGGACATATGAGCAGTTCTTC. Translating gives CASSQESRTSGTYEQFF.

CDR3 protein: CASSYSGGGFNYGYTF. CDR3 bases: TGTGCCAGCAGCTACAGCGGTGGCGGGTTCAACTATGGCTACACCTTC. The chain couples TRBV5-4 to TRBJ1-2; no reliable D call. CDR1 and CDR2 (germline): SGHNT, YYREEE (reference sequence). Trimming removed 3 bases at V and 2 bases at J, with 17 bases between. The CDR3 covers 16 residues.

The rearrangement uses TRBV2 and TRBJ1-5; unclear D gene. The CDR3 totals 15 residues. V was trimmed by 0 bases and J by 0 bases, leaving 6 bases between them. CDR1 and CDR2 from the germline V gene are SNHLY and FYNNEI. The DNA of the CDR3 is TGTGCCAGCAGTGAAGCCGGGTATAGCAATCAGCCCCAGCATTTT. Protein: CASSEAGYSNQPQHF. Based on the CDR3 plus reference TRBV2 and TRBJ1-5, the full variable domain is EPEVTQTPSHQVTQMGQEVILRCVPISNHLYFYWYRQILGQKVEFLVSFYNNEISEKSEIFDDQFSVERPDGSNFTLKIRSTKLEDSAMYFCASSEAGYSNQPQHFGDGTRLSIL.

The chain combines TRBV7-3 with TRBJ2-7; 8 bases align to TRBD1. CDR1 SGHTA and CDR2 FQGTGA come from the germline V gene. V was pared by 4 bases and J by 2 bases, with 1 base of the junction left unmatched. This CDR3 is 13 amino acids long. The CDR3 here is CASSSGGPYEQYF. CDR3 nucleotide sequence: TGTGCCAGCAGCTCAGGGGGCCCCTACGAGCAGTACTTC.

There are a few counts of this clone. The CDR3 region is CASSPRDRGYYQPQHF. The CDR3, as DNA: TGTGCCAGCAGCCCAAGGGACAGGGGGTATTATCAGCCCCAGCATTTT. The V and J genes are TRBV11-3 and TRBJ1-5; TRBD1 aligns across 11 bases. V was pared by 5 bases and J by 5 bases, with 8 bases of the junction left unmatched. Germline V CDR1 and CDR2: SGHNT, YENEEA. The CDR3 covers 16 residues.

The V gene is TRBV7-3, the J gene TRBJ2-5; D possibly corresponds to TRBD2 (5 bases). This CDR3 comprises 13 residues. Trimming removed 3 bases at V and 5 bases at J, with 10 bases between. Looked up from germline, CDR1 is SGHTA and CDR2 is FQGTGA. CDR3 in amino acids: CASSLERGETQYF. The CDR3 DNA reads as TGTGCCAGCAGCTTGGAGAGAGGGGAGACCCAGTACTTC.

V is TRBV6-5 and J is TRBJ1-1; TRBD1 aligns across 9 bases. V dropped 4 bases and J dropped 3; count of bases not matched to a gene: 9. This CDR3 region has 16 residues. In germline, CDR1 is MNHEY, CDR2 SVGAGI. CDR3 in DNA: TGTGCCAGCAGTTCTCCGACAGGGGGACGGGACACTGAAGCTTTCTTT. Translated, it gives CASSSPTGGRDTEAFF.